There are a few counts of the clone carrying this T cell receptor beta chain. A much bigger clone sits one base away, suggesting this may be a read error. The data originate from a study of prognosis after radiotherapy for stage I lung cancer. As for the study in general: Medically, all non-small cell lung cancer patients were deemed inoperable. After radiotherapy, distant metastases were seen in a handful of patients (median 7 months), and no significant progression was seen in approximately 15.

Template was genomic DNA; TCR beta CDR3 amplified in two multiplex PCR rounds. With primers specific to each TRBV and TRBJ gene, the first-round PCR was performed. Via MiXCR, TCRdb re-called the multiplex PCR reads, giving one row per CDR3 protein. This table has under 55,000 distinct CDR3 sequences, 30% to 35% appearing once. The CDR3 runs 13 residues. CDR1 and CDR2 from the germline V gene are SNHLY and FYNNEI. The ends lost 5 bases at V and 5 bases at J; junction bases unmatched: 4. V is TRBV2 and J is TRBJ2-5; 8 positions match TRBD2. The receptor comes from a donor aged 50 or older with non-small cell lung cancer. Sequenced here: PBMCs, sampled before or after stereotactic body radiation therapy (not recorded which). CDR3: CASSSGSGETQYF. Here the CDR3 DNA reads TGTGCCAGCAGTAGCGGGAGTGGGGAGACCCAGTACTTC.